The clone carrying this T cell receptor beta chain was detected a few times. The antigen is unknown. These data belong to a study of T cells in Graves' hyperthyroidism and ophthalmopathy. Points from the study as a whole: Peripheral blood also featured most of the thyroid clonotypes expanded above 0.001.

The source material, RNA transcripts, was used to amplify TCR beta CDR3 regions. A set of HTBI primers served as the primers for a first-round RT-PCR of the TCR CDR3. TCRdb reprocessed the multiplex PCR reads with MiXCR, giving one entry per CDR3 protein. This sample yields some 600,000 distinct CDR3 sequences, of which approximately 15% are seen a single time; roughly 6.2% belongs to the top ten. The V end lost 5 bases, the J end lost 6 bases, and 13 bases lay between the germline ends. The CDR3 covers 14 residues. CDR1 and CDR2 from the germline V gene are LNHDA and SQIVND (reference sequence). The source material was blood. V and J are TRBV19 and TRBJ2-2; TRBD2 is a possible D gene (8 bases). This TCR was sampled from a woman between 25 and 40 years old with Graves' hyperthyroidism that later progressed to Graves' ophthalmopathy. The chain's CDR3 is CASSREGAPGELFF. The CDR3 bases are TGTGCCAGTAGTCGGGAGGGGGCTCCCGGGGAGCTGTTTTTT.